This T cell receptor (beta chain) was identified during a study of blood T cell repertoires in COVID-19 (dated by TCRdb to 2018 to 2020). A note on the overall study: Samples from collaborators originated in the United States, Italy and Spain and spanned both the acute and convalescent phases of COVID-19. The repertoires were made available in a free public database intended to serve as a resource for research on the immune response to SARS-CoV-2. Sample metadata almost always included a de-identified subject ID, COVID-19 status, age in years and sex. The samples were drawn from the first 160 participants of the ongoing ImmuneRACE study and from over 950 subjects provided by 6 global collaborators. The prospective study material was composed of cDNA or gDNA derived from T cells, B-cell-depleted T cells, or PBMCs. Deeply sampled blood TCRbeta repertoires from subjects exposed to, actively infected with, or recovered from COVID-19 were included in the dataset. Where available, HLA class I and class II types were taken from metadata supplied by the sample provider and were not determined by assay-based typing. The investigation overall reported the following: How much clinical and demographic metadata was included differed by source and by participant, and the metadata was provided uncurated.

Comments on this clone: Its antigen remains undetermined. No much larger clone exists at a distance of one base, and base qualities are not known.

Sequences LGHDT (CDR1) and YNNKEL (CDR2) are obtained from the germline V gene (reference sequence). The CDR3 sequence holds 13 residues, the cysteine and phenylalanine included. The retained sequence is limited to the CDR3, 39 bases, with the frame set at the first base. The V and J ends are trimmed by 3 bases and 4 bases, leaving 9 bases between them. The collaborating institutions used their own protocols to collect whole blood in K2EDTA tubes. For TCRbeta analysis, collaborator samples were shipped as frozen whole blood, as isolated PBMCs, or as DNA extracted from either sample type. TCRbeta CDR3 regions were amplified from genomic DNA by means of the immunoSEQ Assay, a bias-controlled multiplex PCR. On the study's bioinformatics: Nucleated cell counts per sample were estimated from amplification of reference gene primers within the assay. To quantify the absolute abundance of each unique TCRbeta CDR3 rearrangement, sequence reads were collapsed and filtered. For each sample, productive Simpson clonality was calculated as the square root of Simpson's diversity index across productive rearrangements. TCRdb obtained this table from immuneACCESS and retained in-frame rearrangements with V and J assigned. These tables miss some clones; where compared with another copy, unresolved V genes account for less than half of the shortfall, and the remainder is unexplained. V and J calls and clone size are those listed in that table; D and trimming were worked out from the DNA. The sample profile shows about 24,000 clones; 82% of them were found once. The top ten clonotypes cover approximately 8.6% of the sample.

What was sequenced was peripheral blood. The receptor comes from a human donor in a cohort sampled during active COVID-19. The sequence is built from TRBV3-1 (or the pseudogene TRBV3-2) and TRBJ1-2; the D segment cannot be called with confidence. The sequenced DNA is TGTGCCAGCAGCCAGAAACCGCGCTATGGCTACACCTTC. It specifies CASSQKPRYGYTF.